This is a list of T cell receptor beta chains from one sample in a study of blood T cells in healthy people across ages. TCRdb recomputed calls from the 5' RACE reads with MiXCR, one row per CDR3 protein. The sample has fewer than 900,000 distinct CDR3 sequences; 49% are singletons. Sequenced: blood. The source of these receptors is a woman aged 55-70 years in good health. Each CDR3 is given with its conserved first and last residue. A D gene is named only where the DNA matches it firmly. Clone size is not always given. Where it is, it says once, few, many or a class for expanded clones.

V gene	J gene	clone size	D gene	CDR3 DNA	CDR3 protein
TRBV7-8	TRBJ2-1	.	.	TGTGCCAGCAGCTTGGAGCTAGCCGGGAATGAGCAGTTCTTC	CASSLELAGNEQFF
TRBV20-1	TRBJ2-7	.	TRBD2	TGTAGCGGGGAGGGGGTTGGGAACGAGCAGTACTTC	CSGEGVGNEQYF
TRBV28	TRBJ1-2	.	.	TGTGCCAGCAGTGTATGGGAGCTCTATGGCTACACCTTC	CASSVWELYGYTF
TRBV7-8	TRBJ2-7	few	TRBD2	TGTGCCAGCAGCTCCGGGACTAGCGACTACGAGCAGTACTTC	CASSSGTSDYEQYF
TRBV28	TRBJ2-7	.	.	TGTGCCAGCAGTTTACGGGGGACCTTAGTCTACGAGCAGTACTTC	CASSLRGTLVYEQYF
TRBV18	TRBJ2-7	few	.	TGTGCCAGCTCCCCGGGCATCTACGAGCAGTACTTC	CASSPGIYEQYF
TRBV7-2	TRBJ1-2	.	.	TGTGCCAGCAGCTTAGCCCCCCCGCGGGGCTACACCTTC	CASSLAPPRGYTF
TRBV28	TRBJ1-2	.	.	TGTGCCAGCAGTTTGGCCCAAGACAGGTACTATGGCTACACCTTC	CASSLAQDRYYGYTF
TRBV11-2	TRBJ2-3	.	.	TGTGCCAGCAGCCCCGCGTTGATGACAGATACGCAGTATTTT	CASSPALMTDTQYF
TRBV6-1	TRBJ2-7	.	.	TGTGCCAGCAGCGAAGGACTAAGGAACGAGCAGTACTTC	CASSEGLRNEQYF
TRBV4-3	TRBJ2-7	.	.	TGCGCCAGCAGCCAAGAATGGGTAGGGTCCTACGAGCAGTACTTC	CASSQEWVGSYEQYF
TRBV20-1	TRBJ2-1	many	TRBD2	TGCAGTGCTAGCGGGGGGGCCTACAATGAGCAGTTCTTC	CSASGGAYNEQFF
TRBV4-3	TRBJ2-1	.	TRBD2	TGCGCCAGCAGCCAAGAAGTCCGGCTAGCGGGAGGCAATGAGCAGTTCTTC	CASSQEVRLAGGNEQFF
TRBV11-1	TRBJ1-2	few	TRBD1	TGTGCCAGCAGCTCACAGGGGGCCTATGGCTACACCTTC	CASSSQGAYGYTF
TRBV5-1	TRBJ2-1	.	TRBD2	TGCGCCAGCAGGAACGGCTGGCGGGAGAGCAATGAGCAGTTCTTC	CASRNGWRESNEQFF
TRBV6-2/TRBV6-3	TRBJ2-3	.	TRBD2	TGTGCCAGCAGTCCAGGGACTAGCGGGAGGGCCATTGCGGCAGATACGCAGTATTTT	CASSPGTSGRAIAADTQYF
TRBV28	TRBJ2-7	.	.	TGTGCCAGCAGTTTGTCGGACCCACCCTACGAGCAGTACTTC	CASSLSDPPYEQYF